The present entry profiles one T cell receptor (beta chain) with its context. This specimen belongs to a study of blood T cells in healthy people across ages. It was with a sample-barcoded 5' primer and a J-beta primer mix that a second PCR of about 6 to 12 cycles was run. TCRdb re-analysed the 5' RACE reads in MiXCR, keeping a single row per CDR3 protein. The data contain hundreds of thousands of distinct CDR3 sequences, 40% to 65% of them singletons. Per the germline V gene, CDR1 is LGHDT and CDR2 is YNNKEL (reference sequence). This CDR3 has 13 residues. Trimming took 4 bases from V and 14 from J; bases not matched to a gene: 11.

This clonotype was obtained from a man at least 80 years old in good health. The sequenced sample was blood. V usage is TRBV3-1 and J usage is TRBJ2-3; 8 nucleotides align to TRBD2. The CDR3 region has the DNA TGTGCCAGCAGCCCCGGACTAGCCAGATACGCGTATTTT. Its protein product is CASSPGLARYAYF.